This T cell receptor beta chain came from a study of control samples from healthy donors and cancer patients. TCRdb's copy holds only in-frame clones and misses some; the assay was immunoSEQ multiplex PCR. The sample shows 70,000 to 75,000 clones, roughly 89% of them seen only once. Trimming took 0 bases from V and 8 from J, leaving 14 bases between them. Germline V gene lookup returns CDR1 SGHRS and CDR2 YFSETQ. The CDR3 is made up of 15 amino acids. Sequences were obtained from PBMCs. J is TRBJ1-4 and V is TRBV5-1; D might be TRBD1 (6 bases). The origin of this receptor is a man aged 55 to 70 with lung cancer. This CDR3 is CASSLGGLSFEKLFF. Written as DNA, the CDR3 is TGCGCCAGCAGCTTGGGGGGGCTAAGTTTCGAAAAACTGTTTTTT.